Given below is one T cell receptor (beta chain) in context. What it binds is not known. V dropped 4 bases and J dropped 1; count of bases not matched to a gene: 8. CDR1 is SGHRS and CDR2 is YFSETQ in the germline V gene. This CDR3 region has 16 residues. This entry is derived from a study of T cell clones after liver transplantation. Study details: TCRbeta sequencing after a pre-transplant mixed lymphocyte reaction identified graft-donor-reactive clones, later tracked in post-transplant blood. Graft-donor-reactive sequences were compared with third-party-reactive TCRbeta sequences from pre-transplant mixed lymphocyte reactions. Tolerant meant at least one year fully off immunosuppression without liver enzymes above twice normal.

TCRdb keeps only in-frame clones here, not all; method: immunoSEQ multiplex PCR. There are tens of thousands of clones in the sample; 80% to 95% occur only once, and 0.75% to 1% lies in the top ten. General study findings and limits: Conclusions were preliminary, with small, heterogeneous patient groups.

The source is a human patient who received a liver transplant. Among the T cells, some may be from the graft donor. The sample in question was CD4+ T cells from blood, obtained less than 27 months after liver transplant. This rearrangement joins TRBV5-1 to TRBJ2-3; 8 nucleotides line up with TRBD1. The CDR3 nucleotides read TGCGCCAGCAGCCTTCTCGACAGGGGCGGCACAGATACGCAGTATTTT. Translating gives CASSLLDRGGTDTQYF.